The 20 T cell receptor beta chains listed next were all sequenced from one sample in a study of a mutant IDH1 vaccine in newly diagnosed glioma. No cognate antigen is known for these TCRs. Specified time point: week 47, end of study. Doses comprised 300 ug of mutant IDH1 20-mer peptide each, plus topical imiquimod. Method: immunoSEQ multiplex PCR; TCRdb's copy keeps in-frame clones and lacks some. The repertoire holds roughly 46,000 clones, with roughly 84% as singletons. The specimen comprised PBMCs, sampled from a glioma patient whose treatment included an IDH1 peptide vaccine. The receptors derive from a woman aged 25 to 39 with glioma. Some clones in this sample may be carry-over from other donors' samples.

The V gene is TRBV23-1, the J gene TRBJ2-3; the D gene is possibly TRBD1 (5 bases). TRBV23-1 counts as an open reading frame of uncertain function. V gave up 0 bases and J gave up 1 base, with 8 bases separating them. The CDR3 has 15 residues. The CDR3 region is CASSQSARGTDTQYF. DNA for the CDR3: TGCGCCAGCAGTCAATCGGCCAGGGGCACAGATACGCAGTATTTT.

V gene TRBV27 combines with J gene TRBJ2-2; 9 nucleotides align to TRBD2. This CDR3 is 16 amino acids long. CDR1 MNHEY and CDR2 SMNVEV come from the germline V gene (reference sequence). V trimming: 2 bases; J trimming: 0 bases; junction bases outside the gene matches: 1. CDR3 DNA sequence: TGTGCCAGCAGTTTAAGACTAGCGGCGAACACCGGGGAGCTGTTTTTT. It translates to CASSLRLAANTGELFF.

The J gene is TRBJ1-2, the V gene TRBV7-2; a possible D gene is TRBD1 (6 bases). CDR1 is SGHTA, CDR2 FQGNSA, per germline. Trimming shortened V by 5 bases and J by 7 bases, and 20 bases separated the two germline ends. CDR3 length: 15 residues. Here the CDR3 reads CASSNRQATMGGYTF. The CDR3 bases are TGTGCCAGCAGCAATAGACAGGCGACAATGGGTGGCTACACCTTC.

The genes are TRBV6-5 and TRBJ2-1; TRBD2 agrees at 7 bases. Unmatched junction bases numbered 3, after V lost 6 bases and J lost 10 bases. The CDR3 covers 11 residues. The V gene's germline CDR1 is MNHEY and CDR2 SVGAGI. The CDR3 DNA sequence: TGTGCCAGCAGCCACGGGGGGGAGCAGTTCTTC. The encoded protein is CASSHGGEQFF.

This clone was seen just once. V is TRBV6-5 and J is TRBJ2-7; D is unclear. Trimming took 1 base from V and 6 from J, leaving 13 bases between them. The germline CDR1 and CDR2 sequences are MNHEY and SVGAGI. The length of the CDR3 is 14 residues. The CDR3 is CASSYWVDRREQYF. In DNA, the CDR3 is TGTGCCAGCAGTTACTGGGTAGACCGCCGCGAGCAGTACTTC.

The V gene is TRBV6-5, the J gene TRBJ2-7; D may be TRBD2 (5 bases). Trimming took off 2 bases at V and 5 bases at J, with 16 bases between the two ends. CDR1 and CDR2 from the germline V gene are MNHEY and SVGAGI. CDR3 length: 15 residues. The CDR3 bases are TGTGCCAGCAGTTACGCCGGCTCAGGAGGCCACGAGCAGTACTTC. It encodes CASSYAGSGGHEQYF.

The chain joins TRBV28 to TRBJ1-5; unclear D gene. V was shortened by 8 bases and J by 0 bases, with 20 bases between the two germline ends. From germline, CDR1 is MDHEN and CDR2 SYDVKM. The CDR3 loop spans 17 amino acids. The CDR3 DNA is TGTGCCAGCGCTCACACGATGGTAACCTATAGCAATCAGCCCCAGCATTTT. Protein sequence: CASAHTMVTYSNQPQHF.

The gene calls are TRBV4-1 and TRBJ2-7; D is possibly TRBD1 (5 bases). Per the germline V gene, CDR1 is MGHRA and CDR2 is YSYEKL. This CDR3 is 14 amino acids long. V lost 1 base, J lost 2 bases, and 9 bases lay in between. CDR3 protein: CASSQAQGAYEQYF. CDR3 nucleotide sequence: TGCGCCAGCAGCCAAGCCCAGGGCGCCTACGAGCAGTACTTC.

The V and J genes are TRBV6-1 and TRBJ2-7; D perhaps matches TRBD1 (6 bases). The CDR3 sequence is 15 residues long. Trimming removed 0 bases from V and 2 bases from J, with 11 bases in between. Germline assignment: CDR1 MNHNS and CDR2 SASEGT. DNA for the CDR3: TGTGCCAGCAGTGAAGCACAGGGATCAACCTACGAGCAGTACTTC. It specifies CASSEAQGSTYEQYF.

The rearrangement uses TRBV4-1 and TRBJ2-1; weak D call: TRBD2 (6 bases). The V end was cut by 1 base, the J end by 2 bases, with 21 bases between. CDR1 MGHRA and CDR2 YSYEKL come from the germline V gene. This CDR3 spans 19 amino acids. CDR3 region: CASSQGPTQSGRAYNEQFF. The CDR3 region has the DNA TGCGCCAGCAGCCAAGGCCCAACTCAGAGCGGGCGGGCCTACAATGAGCAGTTCTTC.

This chain links TRBV27 with TRBJ2-7; 8 bases fit TRBD2. CDR3 length: 16 amino acids. Germline CDR1 and CDR2: MNHEY and SMNVEV (reference sequence). J lost 0 bases, V lost 5 bases, and 9 bases had no gene match. The CDR3 bases are TGTGCCAGCAGTCGGGGGGGGGACCCGCTCTCCTACGAGCAGTACTTC. Translating gives CASSRGGDPLSYEQYF.

This clone was detected once. The rearrangement uses TRBV27 and TRBJ2-1, with D possibly TRBD2 on 6 matching bases. V was pared by 4 bases and J by 12 bases, with 10 bases between. This CDR3 is 11 amino acids long. The germline V gene encodes CDR1 MNHEY and CDR2 SMNVEV (reference sequence). The DNA for the CDR3 is TGTGCCAGCAGTTGGGGGACTTCGCAGTTCTTC. Translating it yields CASSWGTSQFF.

The chain is built from TRBV2 and TRBJ1-2; TRBD1 might be the D (5 bases). The V and J ends lost 1 base and 4 bases respectively, with 16 bases between them. Per germline, CDR1 SNHLY and CDR2 FYNNEI. The CDR3 has 16 amino acids. Here the CDR3 DNA reads TGTGCCAGCAGTGAAGTCCCCAGGGAAAGCGGCTATGGCTACACCTTC. It is translated as CASSEVPRESGYGYTF.

CDR3 in DNA: TGTGCCTGGGTTCGAGGGACAGGGGTCTCCTACAATGAGCAGTTCTTC. It is translated as CAWVRGTGVSYNEQFF. The rearrangement uses TRBV30 and TRBJ2-1, with TRBD1 matching over 10 bases. This CDR3 is 16 amino acids long. The germline CDR1 and CDR2 sequences are GTSNPN and SVGIG (reference sequence). V trimming: 5 bases; J trimming: 0 bases; junction bases outside the gene matches: 7.

This chain connects TRBV11-3 to TRBJ2-2; possibly TRBD2 for D (6 bases). This CDR3 contains 15 residues. V was pared by 0 bases and J by 5 bases, with 10 bases between. From germline, CDR1 is SGHNT and CDR2 YENEEA. This CDR3 reads CASSLERRVTGELFF. The CDR3 DNA reads TGTGCCAGCAGCTTAGAGCGGAGGGTAACCGGGGAGCTGTTTTTT.

The chain recombines TRBV5-6 with TRBJ2-7; no definite D call. The CDR3 is made up of 15 amino acids. From germline, CDR1 is SGHDT and CDR2 YYEEEE. V lost 0 bases to trimming and J lost 5 bases, with 15 bases between them. CDR3 protein: CASSLGRSLKDEQYF. The CDR3 region has the DNA TGTGCCAGCAGCTTGGGACGGTCCCTCAAGGACGAGCAGTACTTC. Using reference TRBV5-6 and TRBJ2-7 for the parts outside the CDR3, the full variable domain is DAGVTQSPTHLIKTRGQQVTLRCSPKSGHDTVSWYQQALGQGPQFIFQYYEEEERQRGNFPDRFSGHQFPNYSSELNVNALLLGDSALYLCASSLGRSLKDEQYFGPGTRLTVT.

V is TRBV7-9 and J is TRBJ2-1; TRBD2 is a possible D gene (6 bases). The CDR3 covers 14 residues. CDR1 is SEHNR, CDR2 FQNEAQ, per germline (reference sequence). V was cut by 4 bases and J by 6 bases, with 13 bases left in between. CDR3 in DNA: TGTGCCAGCAGCTCACAGACTAGTTCCAATGAGCAGTTCTTC. Translating gives CASSSQTSSNEQFF.

V gene TRBV4-1 combines with J gene TRBJ1-3; TRBD1 might be the D (5 bases). V was cut by 1 base and J by 3 bases, with 13 bases left in between. Germline V gene sequence: CDR1 MGHRA, CDR2 YSYEKL. This CDR3 spans 16 amino acids. The CDR3 loop is CASSQGGSGNGNTIYF. The CDR3 DNA is TGCGCCAGCAGCCAAGGGGGATCAGGGAATGGAAACACCATATATTTT.

V gene TRBV19 combines with J gene TRBJ2-2; D not resolved. CDR1 LNHDA and CDR2 SQIVND come from the germline V gene (reference sequence). This CDR3 has 13 amino acids. V dropped 3 bases and J dropped 7 bases, with 9 bases sitting between them. In DNA, the CDR3 is TGTGCCAGTAGTATCCCGTGGCTCGGGGAGCTGTTTTTT. Its translation is CASSIPWLGELFF.

This chain links TRBV27 with TRBJ2-5; D may correspond to TRBD1 or TRBD2 (5 bases each). The CDR3 totals 14 residues. Germline V gene sequence: CDR1 MNHEY, CDR2 SMNVEV (reference sequence). V gave up 2 bases and J gave up 4 bases, with 11 bases separating them. The CDR3, as DNA: TGTGCCAGCAGTTTAAGGCAGGGACGAGAGACCCAGTACTTC. It specifies CASSLRQGRETQYF.